This TCR beta chain was profiled in a study of OX40 agonist ivuxolimab in advanced cancers. Across the study: Given to patients was ivuxolimab, an agonistic anti-OX40 (CD134) antibody. Hepatocellular carcinoma, melanoma, renal cell or head and neck cancer affected the dose-escalation patients.

Assay: immunoSEQ multiplex PCR; the TCRdb copy retains only in-frame clones and omits some. The table lists roughly 100,000 clones, about 80% of them singletons. Regarding the study as a whole: Several nonresponders also turned out to have low normalized T-cell clonal expansion. Among T cells, CD8+ cells averaged more expanded clones than CD4+ cells.

As for this clone: Its specificity is not known.

The sequence came from an adult with an advanced solid tumor such as melanoma, head and neck, liver or kidney cancer. The sample here was CD4+ or CD8+ T cells sorted from blood, taken in a trial of the OX40 agonist ivuxolimab.

As DNA, the CDR3 is TGTGCCAGCAGCCTCCTAGCGGCGGGACCGGACACCGGGGAGCTGTTTTTT. Its protein product is CASSLLAAGPDTGELFF. The genes are TRBV7-2 and TRBJ2-2, with 7 bases that match TRBD2. CDR3 length: 17 amino acids. Germline-derived CDR1 and CDR2 are SGHTA and FQGNSA. With 5 bases clipped from V and 3 bases from J, the junction kept 12 bases outside the gene matches.